The rows below give T cell receptor beta chains drawn from one sample of a study of blood T cell repertoires in COVID-19. The protocol was immunoSEQ multiplex PCR, while the TCRdb copy is restricted to in-frame clones and leaves out a portion. The table records 650,000 to 800,000 clones, over 80% of them present only once. Sequenced input: peripheral blood. The receptor set was obtained from a woman in her late teens or twenties with acute or convalescent COVID-19. CDR3s include the opening cysteine and the closing phenylalanine or tryptophan. A D gene is named only where the DNA matches it firmly. Not every row has a clone size; where given, it reads once, few, many or a size class.

d_gene	abundance	v_gene	j_gene	CDR3nt	CDR3aa
TRBD2	.	TRBV9	TRBJ2-3	TGTGCCAGCAGCGCAGCGGGGGGGCCAGATACGCAGTATTTT	CASSAAGGPDTQYF
.	.	TRBV21-1	TRBJ1-1	TGTGCCAGCAGCCCGAGGGGGACAGGGGGGACTGAAGCTTTCTTT	CASSPRGTGGTEAFF
TRBD1	.	TRBV4-1	TRBJ1-3	TGCGCCAGCAGCCGGGACAGGGGCGGAAACACCATATATTTT	CASSRDRGGNTIYF
.	once	TRBV7-2	TRBJ1-2	TGTGCCAGCAGCTTACTAGGTGGAAGTTTAAATAACTATGGCTACACCTTC	CASSLLGGSLNNYGYTF
.	.	TRBV25-1	TRBJ2-7	TGTGCCAGCCAAAAGGCGGGGGCTGGCTACGAGCAGTACTTC	CASQKAGAGYEQYF
TRBD1	.	TRBV5-1	TRBJ1-1	TGCGCCAGCAGCTCCACAGGGGGGGGTGAAGCTTTCTTT	CASSSTGGGEAFF
TRBD1	.	TRBV29-1	TRBJ2-7	TGCAGCGTTGGGGGGACAGGGGGCCTCTACGAGCAGTACTTC	CSVGGTGGLYEQYF
TRBD1	few	TRBV24-1	TRBJ1-2	TGTGCCACCAGTGACCCTAGGACAGGCCCGGAAGGCTACACCTTC	CATSDPRTGPEGYTF
TRBD1	.	TRBV24-1	TRBJ1-5	TGTGCCACCAGTGATTTTAGCGGACAGGGTTTTTTGAGGCAGCCCCAGCATTTT	CATSDFSGQGFLRQPQHF
TRBD1	.	TRBV13	TRBJ1-2	TGTGCCAGCAGCTCGGCCGGGACAGGGGGGACAATTGGCTACACCTTC	CASSSAGTGGTIGYTF
.	.	TRBV5-1	TRBJ2-3	TGCGCCAGCAGCTCCGAGGGGGACCCCAACACAGATACGCAGTATTTT	CASSSEGDPNTDTQYF
.	.	TRBV10-3	TRBJ1-1	TGTGCCATCCGCGAGGGTTGGGACACTGAAGCTTTCTTT	CAIREGWDTEAFF
.	.	TRBV18	TRBJ2-3	TGTGCCAGCTCACCCTCCACAGATACGCAGTATTTT	CASSPSTDTQYF
.	.	TRBV6-5	TRBJ1-1	TGTGCCAGCAGCCCACTGGGGCGTGGGAACACTGAAGCTTTCTTT	CASSPLGRGNTEAFF
.	few	TRBV30	TRBJ1-2	TGTGCCTGGACGGACAGTCCCTACTATGGCTACACCTTC	CAWTDSPYYGYTF
.	.	TRBV5-1	TRBJ2-2	TGCGCCAGCAGCATAAGAAGCGAGGCCGGGGAGCTGTTTTTT	CASSIRSEAGELFF
.	.	TRBV2	TRBJ2-7	TGTGCCAGCAGTGGGTCAGGGGGGTACGAGCAGTACTTC	CASSGSGGYEQYF
.	.	TRBV25-1	TRBJ1-6	TGTGCCAGCAGTGAATATAATCCAGAAAATTCACCCCTCCACTTT	CASSEYNPENSPLHF
.	.	TRBV24-1	TRBJ1-2	TGTGCCACCAGTGACCCAGGGTATGTCGGCTACACCTTC	CATSDPGYVGYTF
TRBD1	once	TRBV11-3	TRBJ2-3	TGTGCCAGCAGCAAAAGACAGGGGGCTCGGACAGATACGCAGTATTTT	CASSKRQGARTDTQYF
TRBD1	once	TRBV3-1/TRBV3-2	TRBJ2-1	TGTGCCAGCAGCCAGCTTCAGACAGGGGGGAAGTCCAATGAGCAGTTCTTC	CASSQLQTGGKSNEQFF
.	.	TRBV4-3	TRBJ2-2	TGCGCCAGCAGCCAAGCGGTACATGGGGTTGGGGGCGAGACCGGGGAGCTGTTTTTT	CASSQAVHGVGGETGELFF
TRBD2	.	TRBV6-1	TRBJ2-1	TGTGCCAGCAGTGTACTAGCGGGGGCCCCCGGGGATGAGCAGTTCTTC	CASSVLAGAPGDEQFF
.	.	TRBV6-2/TRBV6-3	TRBJ1-2	TGTGCCAGCAGTACGGGGGGGAAGCTCTATGGCTACACCTTC	CASSTGGKLYGYTF
.	.	TRBV5-1	TRBJ1-1	TGCGCCAGCAGCTCACAGGGCAGAGACACTGAAGCTTTCTTT	CASSSQGRDTEAFF
TRBD1	.	TRBV4-3	TRBJ1-2	TGCGCCAGCAGCCACCCCGGGACAGGGGCTGTCTATGGCTACACCTTC	CASSHPGTGAVYGYTF
TRBD2	.	TRBV3-1/TRBV3-2	TRBJ2-3	TGTGCCAGCAGCCAAGTACTAGCGGGGGCAGGACGCACAGATACGCAGTATTTT	CASSQVLAGAGRTDTQYF
.	.	TRBV9	TRBJ2-7	TGTGCCAGCAGCGTAGCTGGGGCCTCCTACGAGCAGTACTTC	CASSVAGASYEQYF
.	once	TRBV21-1	TRBJ1-2	TGTGCCAGCAGCATTCGACAGGTACAAAGCTACACCTTC	CASSIRQVQSYTF
.	.	TRBV5-1	TRBJ2-3	TGCGCCAGCAGCTTGGGGGGCGGGGCCACAGATACGCAGTATTTT	CASSLGGGATDTQYF
.	.	TRBV7-2	TRBJ1-2	TGTGCCAGCAGCTCTGGGGGGGGCAACTATGGCTACACCTTC	CASSSGGGNYGYTF
.	.	TRBV4-1	TRBJ1-5	TGCGCCAGCAGCCAAGAAGGGGCACCGAATCAGCCCCAGCATTTT	CASSQEGAPNQPQHF
.	.	TRBV4-3	TRBJ1-2	TGCGCCAGCAGCCAAGACCGGTACACAGGGAGTTTCTATGGCTACACCTTC	CASSQDRYTGSFYGYTF
.	.	TRBV21-1	TRBJ2-2	TGTGCCAGCAACTCTAGTCTCCCAGGGGATGGGAACACCGGGGAGCTGTTTTTT	CASNSSLPGDGNTGELFF
.	.	TRBV14	TRBJ2-3	TGTGCCAGCAGCGATTTCGCCAAGGGGTACACAGATACGCAGTATTTT	CASSDFAKGYTDTQYF
.	.	TRBV6-2/TRBV6-3	TRBJ1-5	TGTGCCAGCAGTTCAGTCTTTAGCAATCAGCCCCAGCATTTT	CASSSVFSNQPQHF
.	.	TRBV28	TRBJ2-1	TGTGCCAGCAGTTCCCGACAGACACACAATGAGCAGTTCTTC	CASSSRQTHNEQFF
TRBD1	.	TRBV30	TRBJ1-1	TGTGCCTGGAGCCCCGGACAGGGGCTTAACACTGAAGCTTTCTTT	CAWSPGQGLNTEAFF
.	once	TRBV6-5	TRBJ1-4	TGTGCCAGTTCGGGGTCTTCGAAAAAACTGTTTTTT	CASSGSSKKLFF
.	.	TRBV12-3/TRBV12-4	TRBJ1-2	TGTGCCAGCAGTTTCACCCTAGCCTATGGCTACACCTTC	CASSFTLAYGYTF
.	once	TRBV24-1	TRBJ2-2	TGTGCCACCAGTGATGTGCAGGAGAACACCGGGGAGCTGTTTTTT	CATSDVQENTGELFF
TRBD1	.	TRBV2	TRBJ2-1	TGTGCCAGCGGCCTGAGACAGGGCGGCAATGAGCAGTTCTTC	CASGLRQGGNEQFF
.	.	TRBV13	TRBJ1-1	TGTGCCAGCGTGGGCGTGGCCTTGAACACTGAAGCTTTCTTT	CASVGVALNTEAFF
.	.	TRBV4-2	TRBJ1-5	TGTGCCAGCAGCCAAGAATCAGGGAACCAGCCCCAGCATTTT	CASSQESGNQPQHF
.	few	TRBV24-1	TRBJ1-1	TGTGCCACCAGTGATGCGCAAGACAGTAGTGAAGCTTTCTTT	CATSDAQDSSEAFF
.	.	TRBV3-1/TRBV3-2	TRBJ2-7	TGTGCCAGCAGCCAAGACGGGGTCTCCTACGAGCAGTACTTC	CASSQDGVSYEQYF
.	once	TRBV19	TRBJ1-1	TGTGCCAGTAACAAGGGGCCAGGCCAGAGTCGGACTGAAGCTTTCTTT	CASNKGPGQSRTEAFF
.	.	TRBV6-1	TRBJ1-2	TGTGCCAGCAGTGATTTCGACAGGCCGTATCCTCTCCACACCTTC	CASSDFDRPYPLHTF
.	.	TRBV2	TRBJ2-7	TGTGCCAGCAGTGCGCTCTGGACAGACACCTACGAGCAGTACTTC	CASSALWTDTYEQYF
.	.	TRBV4-2	TRBJ1-2	TGTGCCAGCAGCCATGAAGAGGGTACCTATGGCTACACCTTC	CASSHEEGTYGYTF
TRBD1	.	TRBV11-2	TRBJ1-6	TGTGCCAGCAGCTTAAGGCAGGGGGCAAAAAATTCACCCCTCCACTTT	CASSLRQGAKNSPLHF
TRBD1	.	TRBV18	TRBJ2-5	TGTGCCAGCTCACTCGGACAGGGGGTCGGGGAGACCCAGTACTTC	CASSLGQGVGETQYF
.	.	TRBV18	TRBJ1-2	TGTGCCAGCTCACCAGTTCAGGTCGCTAACTATGGCTACACCTTC	CASSPVQVANYGYTF
TRBD1	.	TRBV4-1	TRBJ1-3	TGCGCCAGTAGGGGGCTGACCTACTCTGGAAACACCATATATTTT	CASRGLTYSGNTIYF